This T cell receptor beta chain was sequenced for a study of monozygotic twins with inflammatory bowel disease. The study's findings and limits: The co-twins with IBD showed lower TCRbeta diversity (inverse Simpson) than their healthy siblings.

This CDR3 is built from 11 residues. Template switching incorporated UMIs with a 6-nucleotide sample barcode. From the 5' RACE reads, TCRdb lists one entry per CDR3 protein and no DNA. The listing records around 150,000 distinct CDR3 sequences. Comments on this clonotype: Its target is not known.

The chain combines TRBV12-3 or TRBV12-4 with TRBJ1-1. This receptor was taken from a human donor with ulcerative colitis or Crohn's disease, or a healthy co-twin of an affected twin (not recorded which). Sequenced material: blood. This CDR3 is CASSFLAEAFF.